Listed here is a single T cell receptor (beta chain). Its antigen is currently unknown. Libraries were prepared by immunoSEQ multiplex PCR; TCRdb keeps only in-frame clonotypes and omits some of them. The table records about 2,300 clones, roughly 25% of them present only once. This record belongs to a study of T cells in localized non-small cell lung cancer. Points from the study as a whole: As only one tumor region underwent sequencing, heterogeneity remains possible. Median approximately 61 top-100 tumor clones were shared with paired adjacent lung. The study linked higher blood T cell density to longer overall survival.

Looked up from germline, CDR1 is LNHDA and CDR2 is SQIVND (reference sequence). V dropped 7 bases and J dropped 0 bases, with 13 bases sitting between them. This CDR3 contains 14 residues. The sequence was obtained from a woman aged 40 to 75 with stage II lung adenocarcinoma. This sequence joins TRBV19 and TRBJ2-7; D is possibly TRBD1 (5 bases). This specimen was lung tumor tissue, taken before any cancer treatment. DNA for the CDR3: TGTGCCAGTAAGCAAGGGGTGAGCTCCTACGAGCAGTACTTC. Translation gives CASKQGVSSYEQYF.